This T cell receptor beta chain was captured by sequencing in a study of regulatory T cells in long-lasting Graves disease. Arm-PCR of CDR3 regions and iRepertoire HTBI primers were the basis on which TCR beta libraries were built. TCRdb used MiXCR to reprocess the multiplex PCR reads, holding one entry per CDR3 protein. The sample has hundreds of thousands of distinct CDR3 sequences; approximately 15% are singletons. Time point noted: newly diagnosed GD, antithyroid drugs for less than 3 months. PBMCs provided the RNA from which the TCR library was made. The CDR3 covers 12 residues. The V end was cut by 3 bases, the J end by 3 bases, with 8 bases between. Germline V gene lookup returns CDR1 SQVTM and CDR2 ANQGSEA. These data were also filed under a second study, of T cells in Graves' hyperthyroidism and ophthalmopathy.

The chain combines TRBV29-1 with TRBJ2-5; no clear D gene. The receptor's source is a woman aged 40 to 50 with Graves disease. Material: peripheral blood mononuclear cells (PBMCs), obtained at new diagnosis, from a patient treated with antithyroid drugs. CDR3 sequence reads: CSVDGDEETQYF. CDR3 nucleotides: TGCAGCGTTGACGGAGATGAAGAGACCCAGTACTTC.